The 9 T cell receptor beta chains listed next were all sequenced from one sample in a study of vaccination effects on CD4 cells after COVID-19. Which antigens these TCRs recognize remains unknown. Assay used: immunoSEQ multiplex PCR; TCRdb lists only in-frame clones, some missing. The sample lists fewer than 35,000 clones, around 85% occurring once. Expansion of antigen-specific CD4+ T cells with viral peptide pools was carried out by the ViraFEST assay before sequencing. When less than 11 days of culture had elapsed, CD4+ T cells were isolated. Vaccine administered to participants consisted of two doses of either BNT162b2 or mRNA-1273. The source was CD4+ T cells from PBMCs cultured with SARS-CoV-2 spike peptides, collected after COVID-19 vaccination. The receptors come from a human donor who received a COVID-19 vaccine. Some clones in this sample may be carry-over from other donors' samples.

This rearrangement joins TRBV18 to TRBJ2-3; D not resolved. Germline V CDR1 and CDR2: KGHSH, LQKENI. Trimming pared 4 bases from V and 5 bases from J, leaving 4 bases between. The length of the CDR3 is 11 residues. The CDR3 here is CASSLGDTQYF. The CDR3 nucleotides are TGTGCCAGCTCACTTGGAGATACGCAGTATTTT.

V usage is TRBV7-2 and J usage is TRBJ1-5; D is unclear. The V and J ends lost 2 bases and 6 bases respectively, with 8 bases between them. The CDR3 length is 13 residues. Per the germline V gene, CDR1 is SGHTA and CDR2 is FQGNSA. The CDR3 DNA reads as TGTGCCAGCAGCTTAATGGGTGCTCAGCCCCAGCATTTT. This translates into CASSLMGAQPQHF. Full variable domain (rest looked up from reference TRBV7-2 and TRBJ1-5): GAGVSQSPSNKVTEKGKDVELRCDPISGHTALYWYRQSLGQGLEFLIYFQGNSAPDKSGLPSDRFSAERTGGSVSTLTIQRTQQEDSAVYLCASSLMGAQPQHFGDGTRLSIL.

The V call is TRBV3-1 (or the pseudogene TRBV3-2), the J call TRBJ1-2; no firm D call. Trimming took 4 bases from V and 0 from J, leaving 12 bases between them. The CDR3 is 15 residues long. CDR1 and CDR2 from the germline V gene are LGHDT and YNNKEL (reference sequence). CDR3 sequence: CASSLGLGANYGYTF. The CDR3, as DNA: TGTGCCAGCAGCCTTGGACTTGGAGCTAACTATGGCTACACCTTC.

The chain is built from TRBV11-3 and TRBJ2-1; D not resolved. V dropped 0 bases and J dropped 1 base, with 7 bases sitting between them. CDR1 is SGHNT, CDR2 YENEEA, per germline. This CDR3 comprises 15 residues. The CDR3 protein is CASSLDTLSYNEQFF. The CDR3 coding sequence is TGTGCCAGCAGCTTAGACACCCTATCCTACAATGAGCAGTTCTTC.

The chain employs TRBV11-2 and TRBJ2-5, with TRBD1 identical over 8 bases. V trimming: 8 bases; J trimming: 4 bases; junction bases outside the gene matches: 9. Germline lookup yields CDR1 SGHAT and CDR2 FQNNGV. The CDR3 covers 14 residues. This CDR3 reads CASADRGTGETQYF. As DNA, the CDR3 is TGTGCCAGCGCCGACCGTGGGACAGGAGAGACCCAGTACTTC.

J is TRBJ1-4 and V is TRBV2; D not certain. The CDR3 has 11 residues. Germline CDR1 and CDR2: SNHLY and FYNNEI. V lost 8 bases to trimming and J lost 11 bases, with 12 bases between them. The CDR3 sequence is CASGDDVKLFF. CDR3 DNA sequence: TGTGCCAGCGGAGACGACGTGAAACTGTTTTTT.

The V call is TRBV2, the J call TRBJ2-1, with D perhaps assigned TRBD1 or TRBD2 (5 bases each). V lost 4 bases and J lost 0, with 7 bases in between. Germline CDR1 reads SNHLY; CDR2 reads FYNNEI. The CDR3 spans 14 residues. CDR3: CASSGGTSYNEQFF. In DNA, the CDR3 is TGTGCCAGCAGTGGAGGGACCTCCTACAATGAGCAGTTCTTC.

This chain uses TRBV6-5 with TRBJ1-3; D remains ambiguous. CDR1 and CDR2 from the germline V gene are MNHEY and SVGAGI. Trimming took off 5 bases at V and 0 bases at J, with 11 bases between the two ends. CDR3 size: 15 residues. The CDR3 sequence is CASSRQVNSGNTIYF. CDR3 nucleotides: TGTGCCAGCAGTCGTCAGGTTAACTCTGGAAACACCATATATTTT.

The chain has TRBV5-1 and TRBJ2-3; D is tentatively TRBD1 or TRBD2 (5 bases each). V was shortened by 3 bases and J by 6 bases, with 14 bases between the two germline ends. The CDR3 extends over 14 amino acids. CDR1 and CDR2 (germline): SGHRS, YFSETQ. CDR3 in amino acids: CASSSDSGEDTQYF. For the CDR3, the DNA is TGCGCCAGCAGCTCAGACAGTGGGGAGGATACGCAGTATTTT.